This TCR beta chain stems from a study of OX40 agonist ivuxolimab in advanced cancers. Of note for this clone: Antigen specificity is unknown.

Sequencing was performed with immunoSEQ multiplex PCR; in TCRdb, only in-frame clones are kept and a portion is missing. The sample includes about 70,000 clones, approximately 90% of them seen just once. Sampled blood was obtained at baseline, cycle 4 day 1, and cycle 7 day 1. V lost 4 bases to trimming and J lost 7 bases, with 20 bases between them. Germline V gene sequence: CDR1 SGHRS, CDR2 YFSETQ. There are 15 residues in the CDR3. Overall study results and limits: Undetermined was the antigen specificity of the expanded peripheral T cells. The CD4+ and CD8+ T cells in the blood had expanded clonally by week 6 at 0.1 to 3.0 mg/kg. On average, CD8+ T cells showed a greater number of expanded clones than CD4+.

The sample was CD4+ or CD8+ T cells sorted from blood, taken in a trial of the OX40 agonist ivuxolimab. The chain employs TRBV5-1 and TRBJ2-5, with D perhaps being TRBD1 or TRBD2 (5 bases each). The source is an adult with an advanced solid tumor such as melanoma, head and neck, liver or kidney cancer. The CDR3 nucleotides are TGCGCCAGCAGCCCAACGGGGACGCCCCAGGGGACCCAGTACTTC. It yields the protein CASSPTGTPQGTQYF.